Included here is one TCR beta chain sequence, with context. No antigen is known for it. Documented treatment: roughly 10-day PBMC culture with coronavirus spike peptide pools or control peptides (ViraFEST assay). These data are taken from a study of vaccination and CD4 T cells after COVID-19. Germline values: CDR1 SNHLY, CDR2 FYNNEI. This CDR3 comprises 15 residues. V lost 3 bases, J lost 5 bases, and 16 bases lay in between. Sequenced with the Oncomine TCR Beta short-read assay was DNA taken from cultured CD4+ T cells. MiXCR, applied by TCRdb to the PCR reads, yields one record per CDR3 protein. The sample holds about 27,000 distinct CDR3 sequences, approximately 60% seen once.

The TCR comes from a human donor who received a COVID-19 vaccine. Sequencing used CD4+ T cells from blood, cultured in vitro, obtained after SARS-CoV-2 vaccination. V is TRBV2 and J is TRBJ2-5, with D perhaps matching TRBD1 or TRBD2 (7 bases each). Here the CDR3 DNA reads TGTGCCAGCAGTGATTTTCGCAGGGGGGGGGAGACCCAGTACTTC. Translation: CASSDFRRGGETQYF.